Below, 32 T cell receptor beta chains from the same sample are listed, as sequenced in a study of blood T cell repertoires in COVID-19. The repertoire was sequenced with immunoSEQ multiplex PCR; TCRdb's copy has only in-frame clones and lacks some. Of roughly 180,000 clones in the sample, 82% were seen once. Sequencing was carried out using PBMCs or T cells enriched from blood (not recorded which). These receptors came from a man in his fifties or sixties who had recovered from COVID-19.

The chain combines TRBV29-1 with TRBJ1-4; the D gene is possibly TRBD1 (6 bases). The CDR3 sequence is 14 residues long. Germline CDR1 is SQVTM and CDR2 is ANQGSEA. V lost 5 bases and J lost 6, with 16 bases in between. In DNA form, the CDR3 reads TGCAGCGTTCTACTTAGGGGGAAAGATGAAAAACTGTTTTTT. Translating it yields CSVLLRGKDEKLFF.

The chain carries TRBV29-1 and TRBJ1-1, with a possible D match to TRBD1 (5 bases). Trimming removed 7 bases from V and 7 bases from J, with 22 bases in between. This CDR3 is built from 14 residues. The germline gives CDR1 SQVTM, CDR2 ANQGSEA. The CDR3 spells CSDGDLQGRIEAFF. The CDR3 region has the DNA TGCAGCGATGGGGATCTTCAGGGTCGGATTGAAGCTTTCTTT.

V and J are TRBV9 and TRBJ2-3; 7 bases are shared with TRBD1. The trim removed 4 bases at V and 6 bases at J, leaving 8 bases unmatched. In germline, CDR1 is SGDLS, CDR2 YYNGEE. The CDR3 has 14 amino acids. The CDR3 reads CASSRTGTEDTQYF. For the CDR3, the DNA is TGTGCCAGCAGCCGAACCGGGACAGAGGATACGCAGTATTTT.

The rearrangement links TRBV3-1 (or the pseudogene TRBV3-2) to TRBJ1-2; D is undetermined. The CDR3 length is 13 residues. Germline V gene sequence: CDR1 LGHDT, CDR2 YNNKEL (reference sequence). The ends were cut back, 0 bases at V and 7 bases at J, with 9 bases in the middle. The CDR3 sequence is CASSQDLGSGYTF. The CDR3, as DNA: TGTGCCAGCAGCCAAGATCTAGGATCTGGCTACACCTTC.

This clone is a singleton in its sample. The chain is built from TRBV11-2 and TRBJ1-1; weak D call: TRBD1 (5 bases). Germline V gives CDR1 SGHAT, CDR2 FQNNGV. V lost 2 bases and J lost 1, with 5 bases in between. This CDR3 region has 13 residues. CDR3 coding DNA: TGTGCCAGCAGCTTAAGGGGGAACACTGAAGCTTTCTTT. Protein product: CASSLRGNTEAFF.

This clone has only a few counts. The chain carries TRBV6-1 and TRBJ2-7, with 10 bases fitting TRBD1. Germline V gene lookup returns CDR1 MNHNS and CDR2 SASEGT. The CDR3 is 15 amino acids. J lost 5 bases, V lost 2 bases, and 6 bases had no gene match. This CDR3 reads CASSEWGQGRDEQYF. The CDR3 coding sequence is TGTGCCAGCAGTGAATGGGGACAGGGGAGGGACGAGCAGTACTTC.

In its sample, this clone was seen once. This rearrangement joins TRBV6-1 to TRBJ1-6; 7 positions match TRBD1. In germline, CDR1 is MNHNS, CDR2 SASEGT. V lost 4 bases and J lost 6; bases outside the gene matches: 6. The length of the CDR3 is 15 residues. The CDR3 is CASSGAGGSNSPLHF. CDR3 sequence (DNA): TGTGCCAGCAGTGGAGCAGGGGGAAGTAATTCACCCCTCCACTTT.

V usage is TRBV29-1 and J usage is TRBJ1-1; TRBD1 agrees at 8 bases. In germline, CDR1 is SQVTM, CDR2 ANQGSEA. There are 12 residues in the CDR3. The CDR3 nucleotides are TGCATCACGGACAGGGAGTACGATCAGTCTTTCTTT. This encodes CITDREYDQSFF.

This rearrangement joins TRBV28 to TRBJ1-6; D is uncertain. Germline-derived CDR1 and CDR2 are MDHEN and SYDVKM. The CDR3 is 14 residues long. The V end lost 1 base, the J end lost 7 bases, and 8 bases lay between the germline ends. The CDR3 DNA reads as TGTGCCAGCAGTTTATCGGGGAGGAATTCACCCCTCCACTTT. Its protein product is CASSLSGRNSPLHF.

This clone came up once. The chain employs TRBV27 and TRBJ2-7; 9 nucleotides agree with TRBD2. The V and J ends lost 8 bases and 4 bases, in that order; junction bases with no gene match: 9. The germline V gene encodes CDR1 MNHEY and CDR2 SMNVEV (reference sequence). The CDR3 loop spans 14 amino acids. CDR3 region: CASSHSSGTYEQYF. CDR3 bases: TGTGCCAGCTCGCATTCTAGCGGGACTTACGAGCAGTACTTC.

This rearrangement joins TRBV5-1 to TRBJ1-5; D unresolved. The germline V and J ends were trimmed by 2 bases and 5 bases, with 11 bases remaining between them. Germline V gene lookup returns CDR1 SGHRS and CDR2 YFSETQ. The CDR3 spans 14 residues. CDR3 in DNA: TGCGCCAGCAGCTTCGACTATCCGGATCAGCCCCAGCATTTT. Protein product: CASSFDYPDQPQHF. Full variable domain (remainder filled in from reference TRBV5-1 and TRBJ1-5): KAGVTQTPRYLIKTRGQQVTLSCSPISGHRSVSWYQQTPGQGLQFLFEYFSETQRNKGNFPGRFSGRQFSNSRSEMNVSTLELGDSALYLCASSFDYPDQPQHFGDGTRLSIL.

This sequence joins TRBV5-5 and TRBJ1-1; a possible D gene is TRBD1 (6 bases). The germline V gene encodes CDR1 SGHKS and CDR2 YYEKEE (reference sequence). This CDR3 region has 15 residues. Trimming removed 3 bases from V and 4 bases from J, with 16 bases in between. The CDR3, as DNA: TGTGCCAGCAGCTCCTTGGACAGCTCATCCACTGAAGCTTTCTTT. Protein sequence: CASSSLDSSSTEAFF.

V gene TRBV9 combines with J gene TRBJ2-3, with 10 nucleotides matching TRBD1. V shed 0 bases and J 4 bases; nucleotides not matched to a gene: 8. The CDR3 extends over 17 amino acids. Germline assignment: CDR1 SGDLS and CDR2 YYNGEE. CDR3 sequence (DNA): TGTGCCAGCAGCGTAGATCGTGACAGGGGGCTGTCAGATACGCAGTATTTT. This sequence encodes CASSVDRDRGLSDTQYF.

The J gene is TRBJ2-7, the V gene TRBV6-4; weak D call: TRBD1 (6 bases). The CDR3 extends over 15 amino acids. CDR1 is MRHNA and CDR2 is SNTAGT in the germline V gene. V lost 7 bases to trimming and J lost 2 bases, with 18 bases between them. CDR3 in amino acids: CASTRGNRDAYEQYF. The CDR3 DNA follows: TGTGCCAGCACCAGAGGCAACAGGGACGCCTACGAGCAGTACTTC.

This chain links TRBV21-1 with TRBJ1-5; the D call of TRBD1 is as the table states it, not checked on the DNA. TRBV21-1 is given as a pseudogene. The CDR3 has 16 amino acids. Written as DNA, the CDR3 is TGTGCCAGCAGCAAAGATTGCGGGGACAGGGGGGAGCCCCAGCATTTT. Protein: CASSKDCGDRGEPQHF.

The chain carries TRBV6-5 and TRBJ2-5, with D possibly being TRBD1 (5 bases). The germline V and J ends were trimmed by 5 bases and 4 bases, with 17 bases remaining between them. CDR1 is MNHEY, CDR2 SVGAGI, per germline. The CDR3 contains 15 residues. The CDR3 spells CASSPAGQSGETQYF. The CDR3 DNA reads as TGTGCCAGCAGTCCGGCTGGACAATCGGGAGAGACCCAGTACTTC.

The V and J genes are TRBV5-6 and TRBJ1-2; 9 positions agree with TRBD1. This CDR3 spans 14 amino acids. V trimming: 4 bases; J trimming: 9 bases; junction bases outside the gene matches: 10. Germline CDR1 and CDR2: SGHDT and YYEEEE. The CDR3 DNA is TGTGCCAGCAGCCCTGGACAGGGGAGAAAGAGCTACACCTTC. This codes for CASSPGQGRKSYTF.

The gene calls are TRBV19 and TRBJ1-1; D may be TRBD1 (6 bases). Germline CDR1 LNHDA, CDR2 SQIVND (reference sequence). V was cut by 7 bases and J by 3 bases, with 12 bases left in between. This CDR3 has 13 amino acids. The CDR3 region has the DNA TGTGCCAGTAATCAGGGGATGTACACTGAAGCTTTCTTT. It is translated as CASNQGMYTEAFF.

The rearrangement joins TRBV25-1 to TRBJ2-5; perhaps TRBD2 as D (6 bases). V lost 8 bases to trimming and J lost 4 bases, with 17 bases between them. The length of the CDR3 is 14 residues. Germline V gene data show CDR1 as MGHDK and CDR2 as SYGVNS. The CDR3 DNA reads as TGTGCCAGCCTCCCCCTCCGGGGGTCAGAGACCCAGTACTTC. This encodes CASLPLRGSETQYF. Full variable domain (remainder filled in from reference TRBV25-1 and TRBJ2-5): EADIYQTPRYLVIGTGKKITLECSQTMGHDKMYWYQQDPGMELHLIHYSYGVNSTEKGDLSSESTVSRIRTEHFPLTLESARPSHTSQYLCASLPLRGSETQYFGPGTRLLVL.

V usage is TRBV30 and J usage is TRBJ1-2, with 7 bases identical to TRBD1. With V trimmed by 2 bases and J by 0 bases, 12 bases remained unmatched. Germline V gene data show CDR1 as GTSNPN and CDR2 as SVGIG (reference sequence). This CDR3 is 17 amino acids long. The CDR3 sequence: CAWSHPSRQGANYGYTF. For the CDR3, the DNA is TGTGCCTGGAGTCATCCCTCCCGACAGGGAGCTAACTATGGCTACACCTTC.

This clone was observed a handful of times. The chain uses TRBV9 and TRBJ2-3; 9 bases are a match to TRBD2. Germline loops: CDR1 SGDLS, CDR2 YYNGEE. After removal of 0 bases from V and 3 bases from J, the junction contained 5 bases not matched to a gene. The CDR3 is made up of 16 amino acids. The chain's CDR3 is CASSVGSSGETDTQYF. The CDR3 DNA reads TGTGCCAGCAGCGTAGGTTCTAGCGGGGAAACAGATACGCAGTATTTT.

The chain couples TRBV2 to TRBJ2-7; 12 nucleotides line up with TRBD2. Trimming at V came to 6 bases and at J to 6 bases, leaving 12 bases not matched to a gene. Germline-derived CDR1 and CDR2 are SNHLY and FYNNEI. The length of the CDR3 is 16 residues. As DNA, the CDR3 is TGTGCCAGCAGGGCCGGACTAGCGGGACCACTCGGCGAGCAGTACTTC. Protein sequence: CASRAGLAGPLGEQYF. Full variable domain (missing parts from reference TRBV2 and TRBJ2-7): EPEVTQTPSHQVTQMGQEVILRCVPISNHLYFYWYRQILGQKVEFLVSFYNNEISEKSEIFDDQFSVERPDGSNFTLKIRSTKLEDSAMYFCASRAGLAGPLGEQYFGPGTRLTVT.

The chain employs TRBV2 and TRBJ2-7, with 7 nucleotides matching TRBD2. This CDR3 contains 13 residues. Per germline, CDR1 SNHLY and CDR2 FYNNEI. V was clipped by 5 bases and J by 2 bases; unmatched bases: 3. The CDR3 nucleotides read TGTGCCAGCAGTTCGGGACTAACCTACGAGCAGTACTTC. It yields the protein CASSSGLTYEQYF.

The chain carries TRBV18 and TRBJ2-1, with 10 nucleotides matching TRBD1. Germline V lookup: CDR1 KGHSH, CDR2 LQKENI. The CDR3 totals 18 residues. V trimming: 4 bases; J trimming: 9 bases; junction bases outside the gene matches: 18. The CDR3 nucleotides are TGTGCCAGCTCACGAAACCACGCCGGGACAGGGGCGAGGAGTGAGCAGTTCTTC. Translated: CASSRNHAGTGARSEQFF.

This chain joins TRBV11-2 and TRBJ1-6; weak D call: TRBD1 (6 bases). The germline gives CDR1 SGHAT, CDR2 FQNNGV. The ends were cut back, 6 bases at V and 9 bases at J, with 18 bases in the middle. This CDR3 is built from 15 residues. The CDR3 sequence: CASRISGGALSPLHF. The CDR3 bases are TGTGCCAGCAGGATCTCGGGGGGGGCGCTTTCACCCCTCCACTTT.

This clone was detected once. The J gene is TRBJ1-1, the V gene TRBV4-1; D is possibly TRBD1 (5 bases). CDR1 and CDR2 (germline): MGHRA, YSYEKL. V lost 0 bases, J lost 4 bases, and 15 bases lay in between. The CDR3 totals 16 residues. The CDR3 DNA sequence: TGCGCCAGCAGCCAAGATCGCGGAGACAGCACCACTGAAGCTTTCTTT. Its protein is CASSQDRGDSTTEAFF.

V usage is TRBV7-2 and J usage is TRBJ2-3; 16 bases fit TRBD2. The CDR3 has 19 residues. V lost 5 bases, J lost 3 bases, and 11 bases stayed unmatched. Germline loops: CDR1 SGHTA, CDR2 FQGNSA. In DNA, the CDR3 is TGTGCCAGCAGCCATACCGGGACTAGCGGGAGGGCCGTAACAGATACGCAGTATTTT. Its protein is CASSHTGTSGRAVTDTQYF.

The genes are TRBV12-3 or TRBV12-4 and TRBJ2-1; D perhaps matches TRBD1 (5 bases). The V and J ends lost 5 bases and 9 bases respectively, with 14 bases between them. The CDR3 runs 13 residues. CDR3 in amino acids: CASSPTGAGEQFF. The CDR3, as DNA: TGTGCCAGCAGTCCAACAGGTGCCGGTGAGCAGTTCTTC.

The genes are TRBV5-4 and TRBJ1-6; TRBD1 might be the D (6 bases). The CDR3 has 17 amino acids. Between the trimmed V and J ends, which lost 0 bases and 2 bases, there was a span of 12 bases. The germline CDR1 and CDR2 sequences are SGHNT and YYREEE (reference sequence). For the CDR3, the DNA is TGTGCCAGCAGCTTGGACAGGGAAGGGGCCTATAATTCACCCCTCCACTTT. It translates to CASSLDREGAYNSPLHF. Full variable domain (missing parts from reference TRBV5-4 and TRBJ1-6): ETGVTQSPTHLIKTRGQQVTLRCSSQSGHNTVSWYQQALGQGPQFIFQYYREEENGRGNFPPRFSGLQFPNYSSELNVNALELDDSALYLCASSLDREGAYNSPLHFGNGTRLTVT.

The chain uses TRBV19 and TRBJ2-1, with TRBD2 matching over 13 bases. Germline loops: CDR1 LNHDA, CDR2 SQIVND (reference sequence). This CDR3 contains 17 residues. The ends lost 5 bases at V and 6 bases at J; junction bases unmatched: 10. CDR3 sequence: CASSQTSGRQLGNEQFF. The CDR3 region has the DNA TGTGCCAGTAGTCAGACTAGCGGGAGGCAATTGGGCAATGAGCAGTTCTTC.

The chain carries TRBV11-2 and TRBJ2-1, with D maybe TRBD2 (7 bases). CDR3 length equals 15 residues. The V gene lost 2 bases and the J gene lost 4 bases, with 12 bases spanning the gap. Germline lookup yields CDR1 SGHAT and CDR2 FQNNGV. Here the CDR3 reads CASSLSGTRYNEQFF. CDR3 in DNA: TGTGCCAGCAGCTTAAGCGGGACAAGGTACAATGAGCAGTTCTTC.

The rearrangement links TRBV7-6 to TRBJ2-7, with D maybe TRBD1 (5 bases). CDR1 and CDR2 (germline): SGHVS, FNYEAQ. There are 15 residues in the CDR3. Trimming took 2 bases from V and 3 from J, leaving 14 bases between them. In DNA, the CDR3 is TGTGCCAGCAGCTTAAGGTCAGGGCAGTTCTACGAGCAGTACTTC. It codes for CASSLRSGQFYEQYF.